These 21 T cell receptor beta chains came from one sample sequenced in a study of patients and donors after allogeneic stem cell transplantation. TCRdb processed the RT-PCR reads anew with MiXCR; each CDR3 protein has one entry. The table lists around 160,000 distinct CDR3 sequences, about 32% of them singletons. Material: blood, either unsorted or a sorted T cell fraction (not recorded which). These receptors were obtained from a human donor who was either an allogeneic HSCT recipient or a stem cell or donor lymphocyte infusion donor (not recorded which). It is not recorded whose cells these are; they may come from a transplant donor.

This clonotype has a single count. This chain connects TRBV7-2 to TRBJ2-1, with D perhaps TRBD1 or TRBD2 (5 bases each). There are 13 residues in the CDR3. CDR1 and CDR2 (germline): SGHTA, FQGNSA. The V gene lost 6 bases and the J gene lost 9 bases, with 15 bases spanning the gap. The CDR3 coding sequence is TGTGCCAGCAGACGGGACCAACGGGGTGAGCAGTTCTTC. Residues: CASRRDQRGEQFF.

In its sample, this clonotype was seen many times. The chain links TRBV9 to TRBJ1-1; no clear D gene. CDR1 is SGDLS and CDR2 is YYNGEE in the germline V gene. The V end was cut by 8 bases, the J end by 1 base, with 9 bases between. The CDR3 is 12 amino acids. The CDR3 DNA reads TGTGCCAGTCGATCCCAGAACACTGAAGCTTTCTTT. It specifies CASRSQNTEAFF.

The gene calls are TRBV5-1 and TRBJ2-7; TRBD2 might be the D (5 bases). CDR1 is SGHRS and CDR2 is YFSETQ in the germline V gene. The CDR3 extends over 13 amino acids. The V end was cut by 4 bases, the J end by 6 bases, with 14 bases between. Here the CDR3 DNA reads TGCGCCAGCAGCCTTCCCCCAGGAGGCGAGCAGTACTTC. Its protein product is CASSLPPGGEQYF.

This clonotype was observed a few times. The chain uses TRBV28 and TRBJ2-1; D unclear. Germline V CDR1 and CDR2: MDHEN, SYDVKM. Trimming pared 3 bases from V and 2 bases from J, leaving 11 bases between. This CDR3 region has 15 residues. Written as DNA, the CDR3 is TGTGCCAGCAGTTTTTGGGAAGTGGCCTACAATGAGCAGTTCTTC. Translation gives CASSFWEVAYNEQFF.

In this sample, this clonotype turned up a few times. This chain links TRBV12-3 or TRBV12-4 with TRBJ1-2, with 8 bases matching TRBD1. Trimming cost V 5 bases and J 5 bases; bases outside gene matches: 7. The CDR3 is 14 amino acids. The CDR3 region has the DNA TGTGCCAGCAGTAGCAGGGGGCCAAAATATGGCTACACCTTC. It codes for CASSSRGPKYGYTF.

Details on this clonotype: This clone may be a read error of a much larger clone one base away. Here the CDR3 DNA reads TGTGCCAGCAGTGCAACAGGGGTCTATGCCTACACCTTC. Encoded protein: CASSATGVYAYTF. V gene TRBV27 combines with J gene TRBJ1-2; 7 nucleotides align to TRBD1. CDR1 is MNHEY, CDR2 SMNVEV, per germline (reference sequence). The CDR3 runs to 13 residues.

The CDR3 bases are TGTGCCAGCAGACGTACTAGCGGGATCCTCAATGAGCAGTTCTTC. This encodes CASRRTSGILNEQFF. The chain carries TRBV7-9 and TRBJ2-1, with 10 bases lining up with TRBD2. CDR3 length equals 15 residues. Trimming at V came to 6 bases and at J to 6 bases, leaving 8 bases not matched to a gene. The germline V gene encodes CDR1 SEHNR and CDR2 FQNEAQ (reference sequence). Full variable domain (rest looked up from reference TRBV7-9 and TRBJ2-1): DTGVSQNPRHKITKRGQNVTFRCDPISEHNRLYWYRQTLGQGPEFLTYFQNEAQLEKSRLLSDRFSAERPKGSFSTLEIQRTEQGDSAMYLCASRRTSGILNEQFFGPGTRLTVL.

V usage is TRBV28 and J usage is TRBJ1-4, with TRBD1 as a possible D gene (5 bases). V lost 5 bases to trimming and J lost 11 bases, with 15 bases between them. Germline V gene lookup returns CDR1 MDHEN and CDR2 SYDVKM. CDR3 size: 13 residues. The CDR3 nucleotides are TGTGCCAGCAGTGAAGGTGGGACTGGGAAACTGTTTTTT. The encoded protein is CASSEGGTGKLFF.

CDR3 amino acids: CATSTLGMGTDTQYF. The CDR3 DNA reads TGTGCCACCAGCACTCTGGGGATGGGGACAGATACGCAGTATTTT. The chain carries TRBV15 and TRBJ2-3; D is ambiguous. The CDR3 is made up of 15 amino acids. Germline V CDR1 and CDR2: LNHNV, YYDKDF (reference sequence). V was shortened by 4 bases and J by 3 bases, with 14 bases between the two germline ends.

This clonotype was seen only a few times. The CDR3 coding sequence is TGTGCCAGCAGTCCAATCCGTAATACTATGTTAGAAGAGACCCAGTACTTC. Residues: CASSPIRNTMLEETQYF. The chain links TRBV27 to TRBJ2-5, with no clear D. The CDR3 has 17 residues. Between the trimmed V and J ends, which lost 5 bases and 3 bases, there was a span of 22 bases. Per germline, CDR1 MNHEY and CDR2 SMNVEV (reference sequence).

The rearrangement joins TRBV29-1 to TRBJ1-1; TRBD1 aligns across 7 bases. CDR3 length equals 12 residues. Germline V gives CDR1 SQVTM, CDR2 ANQGSEA. V trimming: 7 bases; J trimming: 4 bases; junction bases outside the gene matches: 6. This CDR3 reads CSGFQGVTEAFF. CDR3 sequence (DNA): TGCAGCGGCTTCCAGGGGGTCACTGAAGCTTTCTTT.

This chain connects TRBV12-3 or TRBV12-4 to TRBJ2-2; possible D gene TRBD2, 5 bases. This CDR3 spans 12 amino acids. The V end lost 8 bases, the J end lost 7 bases, and 11 bases lay between the germline ends. The CDR3 here is CASPIRGGELFF. CDR3 nucleotide sequence: TGTGCCAGCCCCATCCGGGGCGGGGAGCTGTTTTTT.

The genes are TRBV30 and TRBJ1-2; no clear D. This CDR3 spans 11 amino acids. The V gene lost 2 bases and the J gene lost 8 bases, with 9 bases spanning the gap. Germline CDR1 is GTSNPN and CDR2 is SVGIG (reference sequence). In DNA, the CDR3 is TGTGCCTGGAGTATGGGAGGCGGCTACACCTTC. Protein product: CAWSMGGGYTF.

This clonotype was recorded once. At one boundary the junction diverges from the germline segment, which might be a read error. The CDR3 sequence is CASGYTASTDTQYF. CDR3 DNA: TGTGCCAGCGGTTACACCGCTAGCACAGATACGCAGTATTTT. V usage is TRBV6-5 and J usage is TRBJ2-3; D is unclear. This CDR3 contains 14 residues. From germline, CDR1 is MNHEY and CDR2 SVGAGI.

This clonotype was counted many times. V is TRBV11-2 and J is TRBJ1-1; D is unclear. The CDR3 covers 15 residues. Germline V gene sequence: CDR1 SGHAT, CDR2 FQNNGV. V lost 1 base and J 0 bases, leaving 9 bases between the germline ends. The CDR3 loop is CASSLAGRLNTEAFF. The DNA for the CDR3 is TGTGCCAGCAGCTTAGCTGGCAGGCTGAACACTGAAGCTTTCTTT.

This clonotype was seen a few times. In nucleotides, the CDR3 is TGCGCCAGCGCCCCCGGACAGGGGACCGATGAGCAGTTCTTC. Translated: CASAPGQGTDEQFF. V gene TRBV5-1 combines with J gene TRBJ2-1, with 9 bases lining up with TRBD1. Germline loops: CDR1 SGHRS, CDR2 YFSETQ. V shed 7 bases, J shed 8 bases, and the junction held 10 bases outside the gene matches. This CDR3 comprises 14 residues. The whole variable domain, remainder taken from reference TRBV5-1 and TRBJ2-1, is KAGVTQTPRYLIKTRGQQVTLSCSPISGHRSVSWYQQTPGQGLQFLFEYFSETQRNKGNFPGRFSGRQFSNSRSEMNVSTLELGDSALYLCASAPGQGTDEQFFGPGTRLTVL.

The chain couples TRBV7-9 to TRBJ2-7; 8 nucleotides match TRBD1. From germline, CDR1 is SEHNR and CDR2 FQNEAQ (reference sequence). The CDR3 consists of 16 residues. Trimming cost V 5 bases and J 1 base; bases outside gene matches: 10. CDR3 sequence (DNA): TGTGCCAGCAGCCAGGAAGGACAGGGAAGGTCCTACGAGCAGTACTTC. This gives the protein CASSQEGQGRSYEQYF.

Only a few counts were recorded for this clonotype. This chain links TRBV29-1 with TRBJ1-2, with D maybe TRBD1 (5 bases). The V end lost 3 bases, the J end lost 3 bases, and 11 bases lay between the germline ends. CDR1 and CDR2 (germline): SQVTM, ANQGSEA. The CDR3 spans 13 residues. The CDR3 bases are TGCAGCGTTGAGAGGGGCAGGGACTATGGCTACACCTTC. Encoded protein: CSVERGRDYGYTF.

CDR3 sequence: CASSLAVLPQETQYF. The CDR3 region has the DNA TGTGCCAGCAGTTTAGCCGTACTACCCCAAGAGACCCAGTACTTC. The V call is TRBV28, the J call TRBJ2-5; the D is unclear. Trimming pared 2 bases from V and 1 base from J, leaving 11 bases between. This CDR3 is 15 amino acids long. In germline, CDR1 is MDHEN, CDR2 SYDVKM.

The chain employs TRBV9 and TRBJ2-3, with a tentative D call TRBD2 (6 bases). Germline V gene data show CDR1 as SGDLS and CDR2 as YYNGEE. CDR3 length: 16 amino acids. V was cut by 0 bases and J by 2 bases, with 13 bases left in between. CDR3 nucleotide sequence: TGTGCCAGCAGCGTAGGTCGGGCGGGACTCACAGATACGCAGTATTTT. Translation: CASSVGRAGLTDTQYF.

This clonotype was detected a few times. The chain couples TRBV5-1 to TRBJ2-1, with 9 bases aligning to TRBD2. The germline V gene has CDR1 SGHRS and CDR2 YFSETQ. The CDR3 runs 16 residues. After removal of 1 base from V and 6 bases from J, the junction contained 8 bases not matched to a gene. The chain's CDR3 is CASSLTASGVRNEQFF. The DNA of the CDR3 is TGCGCCAGCAGCTTGACGGCTAGCGGGGTCCGCAATGAGCAGTTCTTC.